This T cell receptor (beta chain) came from a study of T cell responses to AZD1222 COVID-19 vaccine. Across the whole study: Both about-4-week and about-12-week second-dose recipients were combined.

In regard to this clone: The antigen remains undetermined.

TCRdb's table, derived via immunoSEQ multiplex PCR, lists solely in-frame clones and lacks some. Of roughly 92,000 clones listed, roughly 89% were seen once; the top ten hold more than 7.5%. General study results and limits: Spike-specific TCR depth and breadth grew after two AZD1222 doses. There were mostly white British donors and more females than males, and clonal diversity was possibly underestimated. The study reported that nearly half of spike-specific TCRs target unmutated variant regions.

Germline CDR1 MNHEY, CDR2 SMNVEV (reference sequence). J lost 0 bases, V lost 6 bases, and 4 bases had no gene match. This CDR3 is 14 amino acids long. The sequencing used peripheral blood, collected on day 0 of AZD1222 vaccination. This receptor was identified in an adult in good health. The V and J genes are TRBV27 and TRBJ2-7; the match to TRBD2 covers 8 bases. CDR3 DNA: TGTGCCAGCAGACCGGGACTAGACTCCTACGAGCAGTACTTC. Encoded protein: CASRPGLDSYEQYF.